This T cell receptor beta chain was retrieved from a study of neurological immune-mediated disorders. Each TCR transcript was tagged with a 10-nucleotide random UMI during 5'RACE. TCRdb re-called the 5' RACE reads through MiXCR, storing one row per CDR3 protein. In the table there are some 29,000 distinct CDR3 sequences, 12% of which are singletons. This CDR3 spans 13 amino acids. The V segment lost 9 bases and the J segment 4 bases; nucleotides outside the gene matches: 4. CDR1 and CDR2 (germline): MNHNY, SVGAGI (reference sequence). By share, this clonotype ranks as medium-sized (0.01 to 0.1%). The origin of this receptor is a man in his 60s in good health. This chain joins TRBV6-6 and TRBJ2-3; 10 bases agree with TRBD1. Sequencing used PBMCs. CDR3 in amino acids: CASRQGAADTQYF. The CDR3 bases are TGTGCCAGTAGACAGGGGGCCGCAGATACGCAGTATTTT.